The rows below give T cell receptor beta chains drawn from one sample of a study of control samples from healthy donors and cancer patients. The method was immunoSEQ multiplex PCR; TCRdb's version includes in-frame clones alone and lacks a portion of them. The table shows 85,000 to 110,000 clones, with roughly 90% occurring only once. The sequenced sample was PBMCs. The receptors were sampled from a man aged 60-69 years with lung cancer. Each CDR3 is given with its conserved first and last residue. Fields, in order: V gene, J gene, D gene, CDR3 protein. D genes are given only for firm matches.

v_gene: TRBV7-2
j_gene: TRBJ2-3
d_gene: -
CDR3aa: CASSLDLLSTDTQYF

v_gene: TRBV14
j_gene: TRBJ1-1
d_gene: TRBD1
CDR3aa: CASSQSVTGGANEAFF

v_gene: TRBV30
j_gene: TRBJ2-2
d_gene: -
CDR3aa: CAWAARGLRTGELFF

v_gene: TRBV30
j_gene: TRBJ1-4
d_gene: -
CDR3aa: CAGNRRTRGLFF

v_gene: TRBV18
j_gene: TRBJ1-4
d_gene: TRBD1
CDR3aa: CASSPQGGEKLFF

v_gene: TRBV18
j_gene: TRBJ2-5
d_gene: TRBD1
CDR3aa: CASSPAGQGGETQYF

v_gene: TRBV3-1/TRBV3-2
j_gene: TRBJ2-5
d_gene: -
CDR3aa: CASSQDLGGETQYF

v_gene: TRBV2
j_gene: TRBJ1-1
d_gene: -
CDR3aa: CASSYGTATEAFF

v_gene: TRBV6-6
j_gene: TRBJ2-2
d_gene: TRBD1
CDR3aa: CASSYSTGNGGELFF

v_gene: TRBV7-3
j_gene: TRBJ2-2
d_gene: TRBD1
CDR3aa: CASSPIGTASNTGELFF

v_gene: TRBV18
j_gene: TRBJ2-5
d_gene: -
CDR3aa: CASSSDSGRFETQYF

v_gene: TRBV5-1
j_gene: TRBJ2-1
d_gene: TRBD1
CDR3aa: CASSPQGTQNNEQFF

v_gene: TRBV30
j_gene: TRBJ1-4
d_gene: TRBD1
CDR3aa: CACGQGQNEKLFF

v_gene: TRBV5-1
j_gene: TRBJ1-1
d_gene: -
CDR3aa: CASSLSESETFF

v_gene: TRBV7-3
j_gene: TRBJ2-1
d_gene: -
CDR3aa: CASSIDPPFETAYNEQFF

v_gene: TRBV5-1
j_gene: TRBJ2-3
d_gene: -
CDR3aa: CASSLRGADTDTQYF

v_gene: TRBV6-5
j_gene: TRBJ2-5
d_gene: -
CDR3aa: CASRPRLRVETQYF

v_gene: TRBV7-9
j_gene: TRBJ1-4
d_gene: TRBD1
CDR3aa: CASSFTPGGNEKLFF

v_gene: TRBV6-5
j_gene: TRBJ1-4
d_gene: -
CDR3aa: CASSYSGSNEKLFF

v_gene: TRBV5-4
j_gene: TRBJ1-6
d_gene: TRBD1
CDR3aa: CASSRRTGGNSPLHF

v_gene: TRBV3-1/TRBV3-2
j_gene: TRBJ2-7
d_gene: -
CDR3aa: CASSHGQLLVFDEQYF

v_gene: TRBV18
j_gene: TRBJ1-1
d_gene: TRBD1
CDR3aa: CASSPGQGVNTEAFF

v_gene: TRBV5-1
j_gene: TRBJ1-2
d_gene: TRBD1
CDR3aa: CASSSGTGQFYGYTF

v_gene: TRBV19
j_gene: TRBJ2-3
d_gene: -
CDR3aa: CASTPGNTDTQYF

v_gene: TRBV6-2/TRBV6-3
j_gene: TRBJ1-1
d_gene: TRBD1
CDR3aa: CASSYPGQGEAEAFF

v_gene: TRBV3-1/TRBV3-2
j_gene: TRBJ1-1
d_gene: TRBD1
CDR3aa: CASSYGQGGLTEAFF

v_gene: TRBV4-1
j_gene: TRBJ1-1
d_gene: -
CDR3aa: CASSPSSGRSTEAFF

v_gene: TRBV18
j_gene: TRBJ1-1
d_gene: -
CDR3aa: CASSQGDTEAFF

v_gene: TRBV30
j_gene: TRBJ1-3
d_gene: -
CDR3aa: CAWSVGNTIYF

v_gene: TRBV24-1
j_gene: TRBJ2-3
d_gene: TRBD2
CDR3aa: CATEGLGLNTQYF

v_gene: TRBV13
j_gene: TRBJ1-2
d_gene: -
CDR3aa: CASSLRARRYGYTF

v_gene: TRBV2
j_gene: TRBJ1-6
d_gene: TRBD1
CDR3aa: CASRTGTANSPLHF

v_gene: TRBV6-5
j_gene: TRBJ1-1
d_gene: -
CDR3aa: CATTPGGRVTEAFF

v_gene: TRBV6-6
j_gene: TRBJ2-2
d_gene: TRBD2
CDR3aa: CASSQTSGGANTGELFF

v_gene: TRBV6-5
j_gene: TRBJ2-7
d_gene: TRBD1
CDR3aa: CASSYSAQGAREQYF

v_gene: TRBV5-1
j_gene: TRBJ1-5
d_gene: -
CDR3aa: CASSSLPTTAGSNQPQHF

v_gene: TRBV10-3
j_gene: TRBJ1-1
d_gene: -
CDR3aa: CAIRPPGVNTEAFF

v_gene: TRBV3-1/TRBV3-2
j_gene: TRBJ1-2
d_gene: -
CDR3aa: CASSQAISYTF

v_gene: TRBV30
j_gene: TRBJ1-2
d_gene: TRBD1
CDR3aa: CAWTAGGVANYGYTF

v_gene: TRBV5-6
j_gene: TRBJ2-3
d_gene: -
CDR3aa: CASSLQGTDTQYF

v_gene: TRBV11-2
j_gene: TRBJ2-2
d_gene: -
CDR3aa: CASSPDRNTGELFF

v_gene: TRBV12-3/TRBV12-4
j_gene: TRBJ1-3
d_gene: -
CDR3aa: CASPVLEINTIYF

v_gene: TRBV15
j_gene: TRBJ1-2
d_gene: -
CDR3aa: CATSRGGLGYTF

v_gene: TRBV7-8
j_gene: TRBJ2-2
d_gene: TRBD1
CDR3aa: CASSPTGGADTGELFF

v_gene: TRBV6-5
j_gene: TRBJ2-7
d_gene: -
CDR3aa: CASTQWGGSYEQYF